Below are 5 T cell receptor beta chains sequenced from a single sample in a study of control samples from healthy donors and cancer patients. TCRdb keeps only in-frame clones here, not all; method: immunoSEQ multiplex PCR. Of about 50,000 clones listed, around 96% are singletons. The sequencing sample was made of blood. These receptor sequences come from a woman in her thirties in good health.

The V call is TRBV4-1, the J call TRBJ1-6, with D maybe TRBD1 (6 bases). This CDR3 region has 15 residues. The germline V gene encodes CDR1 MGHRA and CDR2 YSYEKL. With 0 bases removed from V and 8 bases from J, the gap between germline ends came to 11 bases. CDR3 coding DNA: TGCGCCAGCAGCCAAGATCTACAGGGACATTCACCCCTCCACTTT. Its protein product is CASSQDLQGHSPLHF.

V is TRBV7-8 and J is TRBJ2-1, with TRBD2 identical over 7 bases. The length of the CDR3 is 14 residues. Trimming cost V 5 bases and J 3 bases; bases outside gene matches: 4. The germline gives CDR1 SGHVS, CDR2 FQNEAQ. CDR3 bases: TGTGCCAGCAGCCCGAGGACTAGCTACAATGAGCAGTTCTTC. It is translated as CASSPRTSYNEQFF. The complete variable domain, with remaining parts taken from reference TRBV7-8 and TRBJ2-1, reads GAGVSQSPRYKVAKRGQDVALRCDPISGHVSLFWYQQALGQGPEFLTYFQNEAQLDKSGLPSDRFFAERPEGSVSTLKIQRTQQEDSAVYLCASSPRTSYNEQFFGPGTRLTVL.

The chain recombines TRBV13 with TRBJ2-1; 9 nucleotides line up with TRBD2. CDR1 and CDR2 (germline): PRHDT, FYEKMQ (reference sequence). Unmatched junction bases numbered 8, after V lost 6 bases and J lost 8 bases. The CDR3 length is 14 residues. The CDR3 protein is CASSLGLASHEQFF. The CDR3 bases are TGTGCCAGCAGTTTGGGACTAGCTTCCCATGAGCAGTTCTTC.

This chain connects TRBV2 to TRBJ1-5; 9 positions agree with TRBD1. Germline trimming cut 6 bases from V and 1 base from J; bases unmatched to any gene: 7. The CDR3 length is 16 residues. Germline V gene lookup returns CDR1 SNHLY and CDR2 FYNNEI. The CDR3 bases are TGTGCCAGCAGCGAGGGACAGGGAAGGAGCAATCAGCCCCAGCATTTT. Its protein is CASSEGQGRSNQPQHF.

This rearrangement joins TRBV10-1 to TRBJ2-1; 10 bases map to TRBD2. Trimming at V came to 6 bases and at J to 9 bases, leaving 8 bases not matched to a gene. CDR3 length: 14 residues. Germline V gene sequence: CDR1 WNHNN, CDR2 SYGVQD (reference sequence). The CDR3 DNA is TGCGCCAGCAGCACCGGGACTAGCGAGACTGAGCAGTTCTTC. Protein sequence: CASSTGTSETEQFF.